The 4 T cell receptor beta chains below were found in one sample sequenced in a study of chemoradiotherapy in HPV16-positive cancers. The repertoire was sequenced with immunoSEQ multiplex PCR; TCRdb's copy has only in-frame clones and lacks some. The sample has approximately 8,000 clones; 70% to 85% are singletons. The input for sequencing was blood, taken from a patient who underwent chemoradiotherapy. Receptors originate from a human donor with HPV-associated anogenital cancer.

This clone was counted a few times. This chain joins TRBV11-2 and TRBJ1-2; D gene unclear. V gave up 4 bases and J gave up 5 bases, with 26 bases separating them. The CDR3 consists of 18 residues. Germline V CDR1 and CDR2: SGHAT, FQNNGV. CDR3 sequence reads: CASSSVRNRALKSYGYTF. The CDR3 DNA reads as TGTGCCAGCAGCTCAGTGCGAAATCGGGCCCTAAAGTCGTATGGCTACACCTTC.

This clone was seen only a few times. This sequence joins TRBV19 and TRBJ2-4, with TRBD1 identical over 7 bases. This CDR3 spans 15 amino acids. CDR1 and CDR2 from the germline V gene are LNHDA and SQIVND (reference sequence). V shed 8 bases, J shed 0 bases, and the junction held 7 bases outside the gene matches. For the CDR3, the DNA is TGTGCCAGTCGAGACAGGGACGTAGCCAAAAACATTCAGTACTTC. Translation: CASRDRDVAKNIQYF. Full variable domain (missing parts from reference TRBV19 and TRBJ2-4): DGGITQSPKYLFRKEGQNVTLSCEQNLNHDAMYWYRQDPGQGLRLIYYSQIVNDFQKGDIAEGYSVSREKKESFPLTVTSAQKNPTAFYLCASRDRDVAKNIQYFGAGTRLSVL.

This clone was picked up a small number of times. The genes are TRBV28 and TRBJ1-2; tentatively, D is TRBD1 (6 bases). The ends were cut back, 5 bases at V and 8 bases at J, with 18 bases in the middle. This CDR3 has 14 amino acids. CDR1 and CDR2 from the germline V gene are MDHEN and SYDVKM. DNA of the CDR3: TGTGCCAGCAGTATCACGACAGCCCAGGGGGGCTACACCTTC. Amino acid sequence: CASSITTAQGGYTF.

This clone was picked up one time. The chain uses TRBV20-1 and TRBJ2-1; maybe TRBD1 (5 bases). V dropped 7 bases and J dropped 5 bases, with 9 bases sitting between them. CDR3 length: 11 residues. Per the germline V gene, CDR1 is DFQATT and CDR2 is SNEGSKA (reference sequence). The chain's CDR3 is CSGGGDNEQFF. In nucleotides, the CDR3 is TGCAGTGGGGGCGGTGACAATGAGCAGTTCTTC.